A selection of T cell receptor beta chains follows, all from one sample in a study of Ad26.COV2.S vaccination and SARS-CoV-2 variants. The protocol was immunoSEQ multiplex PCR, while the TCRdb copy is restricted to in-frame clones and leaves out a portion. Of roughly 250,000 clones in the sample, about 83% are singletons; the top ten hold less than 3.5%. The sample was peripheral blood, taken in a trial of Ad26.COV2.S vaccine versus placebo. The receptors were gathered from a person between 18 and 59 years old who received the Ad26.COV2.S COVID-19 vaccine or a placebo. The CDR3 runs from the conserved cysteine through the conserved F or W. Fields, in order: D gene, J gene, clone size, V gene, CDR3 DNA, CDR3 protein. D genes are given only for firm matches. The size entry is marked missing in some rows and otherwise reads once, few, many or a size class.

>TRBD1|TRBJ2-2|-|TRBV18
TGTGCCAGCTCACCTCAGGGGGTAAACACCGGGGAGCTGTTTTTT
CASSPQGVNTGELFF
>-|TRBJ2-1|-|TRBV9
TGTGCCAGCAGCCAGACTTCCTACAATGAGCAGTTCTTC
CASSQTSYNEQFF
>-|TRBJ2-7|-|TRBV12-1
TGTGCCAGCAGCTCCCGTTCCTACGAGCAGTACTTC
CASSSRSYEQYF
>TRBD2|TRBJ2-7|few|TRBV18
TGTGCCAGCTCACCACGCGGGAGCTCCTACGAGCAGTACTTC
CASSPRGSSYEQYF
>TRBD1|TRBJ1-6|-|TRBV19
TGTGCCAGTAGTATAACAGGGGCGAAAAATTCACCCCTCCACTTT
CASSITGAKNSPLHF
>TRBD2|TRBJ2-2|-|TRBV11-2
TGTGCCAGCAGGTTGAATAGCGGGAGGCTCACCGGGGAGCTGTTTTTT
CASRLNSGRLTGELFF
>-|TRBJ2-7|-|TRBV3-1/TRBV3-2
TGTGCCAGCAGCCAAAGGGGGACCTCTAAGGAGCAGTACTTC
CASSQRGTSKEQYF
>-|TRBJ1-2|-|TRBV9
TGTGCCAGCAGCGTACAAGGGAACCATGGCTACACCTTC
CASSVQGNHGYTF
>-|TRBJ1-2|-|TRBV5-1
TGCGCCAGCAGCCCTGGAACGGGCTTCTATGGCTACACCTTC
CASSPGTGFYGYTF
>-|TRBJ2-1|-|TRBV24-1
TGTGCCACCAGTGATTTGCTTGGGAATGAGCAGTTCTTC
CATSDLLGNEQFF
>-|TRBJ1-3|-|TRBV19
TGTGCCAGTAGTAAAGGGGGGGCGAACACCATATATTTT
CASSKGGANTIYF
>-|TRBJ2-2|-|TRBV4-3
TGCGCCAGCAGCCCCGCTGGAGGGGGGAACACCGGGGAGCTGTTTTTT
CASSPAGGGNTGELFF
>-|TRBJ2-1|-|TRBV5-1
TGCGCCAGCAGCTTGGCCAGGGCCTCCTACAATGAGCAGTTCTTC
CASSLARASYNEQFF
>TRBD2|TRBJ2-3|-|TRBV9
TGTGCCAGCAGCGTAGGTGCAAGCGGGGGTACAGATACGCAGTATTTT
CASSVGASGGTDTQYF
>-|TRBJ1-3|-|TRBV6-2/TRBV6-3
TGTGCCAGCAGTTACCCGGGAAACACCATATATTTT
CASSYPGNTIYF
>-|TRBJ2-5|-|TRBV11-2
TGTGCCAGCAGCCATAGGGCCCAAGAGACCCAGTACTTC
CASSHRAQETQYF
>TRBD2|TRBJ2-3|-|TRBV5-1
TGCGCCAGCAGCCCAGTAGCGGGAGGGCCGCCGGGTACGCAGTATTTT
CASSPVAGGPPGTQYF
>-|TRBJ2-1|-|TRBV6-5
TGTGCCAGCAGTCCAGGGTATAACAATGAGCAGTTCTTC
CASSPGYNNEQFF
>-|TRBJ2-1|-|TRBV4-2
TGTGCCAGCAGCCAAGAACAAAGGGAGGTCGTCGGTGAGCAGTTCTTC
CASSQEQREVVGEQFF
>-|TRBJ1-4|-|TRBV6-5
TGTGCCAGCAAAAGGACAACTAATGAAAAACTGTTTTTT
CASKRTTNEKLFF
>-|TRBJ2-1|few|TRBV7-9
TGTGCCAGCAGCACCTCCCGGGGGCCGGGTGCCTACAATGAGCAGTTCTTC
CASSTSRGPGAYNEQFF
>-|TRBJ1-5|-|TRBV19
TGTGCCAGTGCGCAGGGGCAAAATCAGCCCCAGCATTTT
CASAQGQNQPQHF
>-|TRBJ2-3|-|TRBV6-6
TGTGCCAGCAGTGGCGGGGTACCGGCTAGCACAGATACGCAGTATTTT
CASSGGVPASTDTQYF
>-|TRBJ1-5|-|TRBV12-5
TGTGCTAGTGGTTTGGTCCTAGACAGGTATAGCAATCAGCCCCAGCATTTT
CASGLVLDRYSNQPQHF
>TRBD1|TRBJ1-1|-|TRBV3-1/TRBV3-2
TGTGCCAGCAGCCAAGATAGATGGACAGGGGGCCAAGGGGCTGAAGCTTTCTTT
CASSQDRWTGGQGAEAFF
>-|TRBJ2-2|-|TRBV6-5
TGTGCCAGCAGTTTCGGCAGGGAGACCGGGGAGCTGTTTTTT
CASSFGRETGELFF
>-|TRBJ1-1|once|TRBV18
TGTGCCAGCTCACCACCGGCAGGGCTTTTGAACACTGAAGCTTTCTTT
CASSPPAGLLNTEAFF
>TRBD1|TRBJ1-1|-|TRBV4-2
TGTGCCAGCAGCCAGCTACAGGGGATGAACACTGAAGCTTTCTTT
CASSQLQGMNTEAFF
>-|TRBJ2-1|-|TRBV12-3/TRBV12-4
TGTGCCAGCAGCCGGGGGCCATGGAATGAGCAGTTCTTC
CASSRGPWNEQFF
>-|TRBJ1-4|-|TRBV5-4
TGTGCCAGCAGCTTGGGCAGGTTGGATGAAAAACTGTTTTTT
CASSLGRLDEKLFF
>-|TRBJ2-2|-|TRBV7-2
TGTGCCAGCAGCTTAGGCGGGGCAGGGACGAACACCGGGGAGCTGTTTTTT
CASSLGGAGTNTGELFF
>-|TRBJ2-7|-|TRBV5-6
TGTGCCAGCAGCTTGGTACAGGAGCCCTACGAGCAGTACTTC
CASSLVQEPYEQYF
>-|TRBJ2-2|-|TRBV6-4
TGTGCCAGCAGCAAGGAGGTGACCGGGGAGCTGTTTTTT
CASSKEVTGELFF
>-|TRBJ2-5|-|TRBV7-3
TGTGCCAGCAGCGAGTGGGGACCGATCCAAGAGACCCAGTACTTC
CASSEWGPIQETQYF
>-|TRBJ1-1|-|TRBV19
TGTGCCAGTAGTAGGCGGGGCCTCACTGAAGCTTTCTTT
CASSRRGLTEAFF
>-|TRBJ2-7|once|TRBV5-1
TGCGCCAGCAGCTTGGTACCAGATGAGTACGAGCAGTACTTC
CASSLVPDEYEQYF
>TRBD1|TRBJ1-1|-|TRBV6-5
TGTGCCAGCTGGAGACAGGGAGGCACTGAAGCTTTCTTT
CASWRQGGTEAFF
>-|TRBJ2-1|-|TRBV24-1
TGTGCCACCAGTGATTCAGGTCCCTACAATGAGCAGTTCTTC
CATSDSGPYNEQFF
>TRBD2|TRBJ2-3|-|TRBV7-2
TGTGCCAGCAGCTTAGTCTTGGGGACTAGGGGCACAGATACGCAGTATTTT
CASSLVLGTRGTDTQYF
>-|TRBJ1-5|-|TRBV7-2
TGTGCCAGCAGCTTGGGCTCAGGTGGTCTCGGCAATCAGCCCCAGCATTTT
CASSLGSGGLGNQPQHF
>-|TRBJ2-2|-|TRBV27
TGTGCCAGCAGTCAGAGCCGGGACTCGGGGGAGCTGTTTTTT
CASSQSRDSGELFF
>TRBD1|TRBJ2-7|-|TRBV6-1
TGTGCCAGCAGTGATGACAGGGCCGATCCCTACGAGCAGTACTTC
CASSDDRADPYEQYF
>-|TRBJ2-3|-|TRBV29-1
TGCAGCGTTGCTTTTCCCGGCACAGATACGCAGTATTTT
CSVAFPGTDTQYF
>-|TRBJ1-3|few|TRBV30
TGTGCCTGGAAGGGATCTGGAAACACCATATATTTT
CAWKGSGNTIYF
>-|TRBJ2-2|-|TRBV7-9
TGTGCCAGCAGCTTTTCACAGCACACCGGGGAGCTGTTTTTT
CASSFSQHTGELFF
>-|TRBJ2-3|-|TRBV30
TGTGCCTGGAGTGTTGGCTCGCTGAGCACAGATACGCAGTATTTT
CAWSVGSLSTDTQYF
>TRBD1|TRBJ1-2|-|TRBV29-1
TGCAGCGTCGACAGGGGGACTTTTTATGGCTACACCTTC
CSVDRGTFYGYTF
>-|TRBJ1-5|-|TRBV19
TGTGCCAGTAGTATCCGGGACAGCAATCAGCCCCAGCATTTT
CASSIRDSNQPQHF